A selection of T cell receptor beta chains follows, all from one sample in a study of blood T cell repertoires in COVID-19. Profiled with immunoSEQ multiplex PCR; TCRdb holds only in-frame clones, not every one. The sample has some 150,000 clones; 75% to 80% are singletons. Sequencing was performed on peripheral blood. The receptor source for this set is a woman aged 45 to 65 with active or convalescent COVID-19. The CDR3 runs from the conserved cysteine through the conserved F or W. The D gene is left open where the match is weak. Some rows mark clone size as missing; the rest say once, few, many or name a class of expanded clone.

.	.	TRBJ1-5	TRBV7-3	CASSLNTYQPQHF	TGTGCCAGCAGCTTAAACACGTACCAGCCCCAGCATTTT
.	TRBD1	TRBJ1-2	TRBV19	CASRQGAVYGYTF	TGTGCCAGCAGACAGGGCGCGGTGTATGGCTACACCTTC
.	.	TRBJ1-1	TRBV7-6	CASSPSPGANTEAFF	TGTGCCAGCAGCCCCAGTCCAGGGGCGAACACTGAAGCTTTCTTT
.	.	TRBJ1-1	TRBV11-2	CASSLQGNTEAFF	TGTGCCAGCAGCCTGCAGGGAAACACTGAAGCTTTCTTT
.	TRBD1	TRBJ2-7	TRBV12-3/TRBV12-4	CASSRTGEYEQYF	TGTGCCAGCAGCAGAACAGGGGAATACGAGCAGTACTTC
.	TRBD2	TRBJ2-7	TRBV5-1	CASSLAGQREGSYEQYF	TGCGCCAGCAGCTTGGCGGGACAGCGGGAGGGCTCCTACGAGCAGTACTTC
.	.	TRBJ2-5	TRBV28	CASRPSGETQYF	TGTGCCAGCAGACCCTCCGGGGAGACCCAGTACTTC
.	TRBD2	TRBJ2-1	TRBV7-2	CASSLEGTHSGGRREQFF	TGTGCCAGCAGCTTAGAGGGTACCCATAGCGGGGGAAGGCGTGAGCAGTTCTTC
.	TRBD2	TRBJ2-1	TRBV5-4	CASSLGLAGGLPGGEQFF	TGTGCCAGCAGCTTGGGACTAGCGGGAGGGCTACCGGGGGGTGAGCAGTTCTTC
.	TRBD1	TRBJ1-4	TRBV6-5	CASSPTGGDGKLFF	TGTGCCAGCAGTCCTACAGGGGGCGATGGAAAACTGTTTTTT
.	TRBD2	TRBJ2-3	TRBV2	CASRTPGLAGGDTQYF	TGTGCCAGCAGAACACCGGGACTAGCGGGAGGAGATACGCAGTATTTT
.	.	TRBJ2-3	TRBV2	CASSEELAYTDTQYF	TGTGCCAGCAGTGAAGAACTAGCATACACAGATACGCAGTATTTT
.	.	TRBJ2-4	TRBV5-4	CASSLPGPDKNIQYF	TGTGCCAGCAGCTTGCCAGGTCCCGACAAAAACATTCAGTACTTC
.	TRBD1	TRBJ1-1	TRBV6-5	CASSLVPGQSIIAFF	TGTGCCAGCAGTTTGGTCCCGGGACAGTCAATTATAGCTTTCTTT
many	.	TRBJ1-2	TRBV6-6	CASSYSEEGPRGYTF	TGTGCCAGCAGTTACTCGGAGGAGGGGCCTAGAGGCTACACCTTC
.	.	TRBJ2-1	TRBV25-1	CASSDSGYNEQFF	TGTGCCAGCAGTGATTCCGGGTACAATGAGCAGTTCTTC
.	.	TRBJ2-2	TRBV14	CASSRSRDTGELFF	TGTGCCAGCAGCCGGTCCAGGGACACCGGGGAGCTGTTTTTT
.	TRBD1	TRBJ1-4	TRBV7-2	CASSFDRATNEKLFF	TGTGCCAGCAGCTTCGACAGGGCGACTAATGAAAAACTGTTTTTT
.	.	TRBJ2-5	TRBV19	CASRLTSVHQETQYF	TGTGCCAGTAGATTGACTAGTGTCCACCAAGAGACCCAGTACTTC
.	.	TRBJ1-2	TRBV6-5	CASSRTGQSRGGYTF	TGTGCCAGCAGTCGAACAGGACAGTCCCGGGGTGGCTACACCTTC
.	.	TRBJ2-7	TRBV4-3	CASSQDSGHLMVQYF	TGCGCCAGCAGCCAAGATTCAGGACATCTTATGGTGCAGTACTTC
few	.	TRBJ1-2	TRBV15	CATSRDRGKQVVYGYTF	TGTGCCACCAGCAGAGATCGGGGGAAACAGGTAGTCTATGGCTACACCTTC
.	TRBD2	TRBJ2-1	TRBV11-2	CASSSLAGRNEQFF	TGTGCCAGCAGCTCCCTAGCGGGACGGAATGAGCAGTTCTTC
.	.	TRBJ1-5	TRBV18	CASSPGGTQPQHF	TGTGCCAGCTCACCCGGGGGAACTCAGCCCCAGCATTTT
.	TRBD1	TRBJ1-1	TRBV9	CASSARQGGTEAFF	TGTGCCAGCAGCGCACGACAGGGAGGCACTGAAGCTTTCTTT
.	TRBD1	TRBJ2-3	TRBV7-2	CASSSTTGGADTQYF	TGTGCCAGCAGCTCGACGACAGGGGGCGCAGATACGCAGTATTTT
few	.	TRBJ1-1	TRBV6-5	CASSPSGLFTEAFF	TGTGCCAGCAGTCCCTCCGGACTGTTCACTGAAGCTTTCTTT
once	TRBD1	TRBJ2-7	TRBV7-9	CASSATGTGRDEQYF	TGTGCCAGCAGCGCCACCGGGACAGGGAGAGACGAGCAGTACTTC
.	.	TRBJ1-1	TRBV28	CASSLQGSGTEAFF	TGTGCCAGCAGTTTACAGGGGTCGGGCACTGAAGCTTTCTTT
.	.	TRBJ1-1	TRBV15	CATSRDYNSMNTEAFF	TGTGCCACCAGCAGAGATTATAACAGCATGAACACTGAAGCTTTCTTT
.	TRBD1	TRBJ1-3	TRBV28	CASSAQGGGNTIYF	TGTGCCAGCAGTGCTCAGGGGGGAGGAAACACCATATATTTT
.	.	TRBJ2-7	TRBV5-1	CASSLAGTPEQYF	TGCGCCAGCAGCTTGGCCGGGACTCCCGAGCAGTACTTC
few	.	TRBJ1-4	TRBV15	CATSRRRRGLEKLFF	TGTGCCACCAGCCGGAGGAGGCGTGGTTTAGAAAAACTGTTTTTT
.	.	TRBJ2-3	TRBV11-3	CASSSDTGITDTQYF	TGTGCCAGCAGCTCAGATACAGGGATAACAGATACGCAGTATTTT
.	TRBD1	TRBJ1-1	TRBV7-9	CASSQGQGAFF	TGTGCCAGCAGCCAGGGACAGGGCGCTTTCTTT
.	TRBD1	TRBJ2-5	TRBV7-9	CASSLITGGGETQYF	TGTGCCAGCAGCTTGATTACAGGGGGCGGAGAGACCCAGTACTTC
few	.	TRBJ1-6	TRBV3-1/TRBV3-2	CASSARDRNNSPLHF	TGTGCCAGCAGCGCCCGTGACAGGAATAATTCACCCCTCCACTTT
.	.	TRBJ1-2	TRBV6-5	CASSYSGQASRYGYTF	TGTGCCAGCAGTTACTCGGGGCAGGCCTCCCGCTATGGCTACACCTTC
.	TRBD2	TRBJ2-6	TRBV11-1	CASSPRGGSGANVLTF	TGTGCCAGCAGCCCCCGGGGGGGCTCTGGGGCCAACGTCCTGACTTTC
.	TRBD1	TRBJ1-5	TRBV6-5	CASSTRQGGDQPQHF	TGTGCCAGCAGTACTCGACAGGGTGGGGATCAGCCCCAGCATTTT
.	.	TRBJ1-2	TRBV7-8	CASSRRDIGYTF	TGTGCCAGCAGCCGTAGGGACATTGGCTACACCTTC
.	.	TRBJ2-1	TRBV19	CASSFKRTADGEQFF	TGTGCCAGTAGTTTTAAGAGGACTGCCGACGGTGAGCAGTTCTTC